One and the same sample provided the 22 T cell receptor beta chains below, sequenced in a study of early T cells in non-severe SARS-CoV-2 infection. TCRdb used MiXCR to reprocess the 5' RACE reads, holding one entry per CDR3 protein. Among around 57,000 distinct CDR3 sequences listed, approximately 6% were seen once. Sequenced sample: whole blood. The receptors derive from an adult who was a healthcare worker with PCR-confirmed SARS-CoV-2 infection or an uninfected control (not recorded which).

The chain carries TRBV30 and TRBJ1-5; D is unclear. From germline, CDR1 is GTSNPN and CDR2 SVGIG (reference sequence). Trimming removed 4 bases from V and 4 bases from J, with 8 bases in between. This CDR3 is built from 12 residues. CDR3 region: CAWNQLNQPQHF. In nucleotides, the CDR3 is TGTGCCTGGAATCAGCTTAATCAGCCCCAGCATTTT.

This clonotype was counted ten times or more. The CDR3 spells CASSTTGGGYNEQFF. DNA for the CDR3: TGTGCCAGCAGCACCACAGGGGGCGGTTACAATGAGCAGTTCTTC. The rearrangement joins TRBV6-5 to TRBJ2-1; 9 positions match TRBD1. V shed 6 bases and J 4 bases; nucleotides not matched to a gene: 7. The germline V gene encodes CDR1 MNHEY and CDR2 SVGAGI. The CDR3 length is 15 residues.

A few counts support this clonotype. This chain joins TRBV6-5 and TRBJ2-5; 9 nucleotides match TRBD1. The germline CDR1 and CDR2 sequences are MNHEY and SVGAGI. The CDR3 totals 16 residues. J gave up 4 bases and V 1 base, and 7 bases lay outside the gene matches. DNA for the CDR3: TGTGCCAGCAGTTACTACGGACAGGGGAAAGGAGAGACCCAGTACTTC. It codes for CASSYYGQGKGETQYF.

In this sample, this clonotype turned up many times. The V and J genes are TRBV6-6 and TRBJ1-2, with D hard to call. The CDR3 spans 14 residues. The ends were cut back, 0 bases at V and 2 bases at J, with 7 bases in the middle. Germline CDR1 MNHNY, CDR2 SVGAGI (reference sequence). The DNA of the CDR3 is TGTGCCAGCAGTTACTCGTCGGTGAACTATGGCTACACCTTC. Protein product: CASSYSSVNYGYTF.

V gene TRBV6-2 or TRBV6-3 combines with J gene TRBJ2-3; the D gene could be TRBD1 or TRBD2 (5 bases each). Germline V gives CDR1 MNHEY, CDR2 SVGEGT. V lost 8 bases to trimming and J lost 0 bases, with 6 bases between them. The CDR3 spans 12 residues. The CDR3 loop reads CASGGSTDTQYF. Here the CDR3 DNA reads TGTGCCAGCGGGGGAAGCACAGATACGCAGTATTTT.

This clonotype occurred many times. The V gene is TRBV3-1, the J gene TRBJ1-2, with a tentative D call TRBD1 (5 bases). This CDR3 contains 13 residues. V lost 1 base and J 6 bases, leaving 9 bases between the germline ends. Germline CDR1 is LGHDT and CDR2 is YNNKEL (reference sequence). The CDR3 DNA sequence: TGTGCCAGCAGCCAAGGGTTGGGGGATGGCTACACCTTC. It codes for CASSQGLGDGYTF.

CDR3 nucleotide sequence: TGTGCCAGCAGCTACCGACAGGGGCTGCAGACCCAGTACTTC. Amino acids: CASSYRQGLQTQYF. The rearrangement uses TRBV7-2 and TRBJ2-5, with 8 nucleotides matching TRBD1. The CDR3 spans 14 residues. V lost 4 bases and J lost 6; bases outside the gene matches: 7. CDR1 and CDR2 from the germline V gene are SGHTA and FQGNSA. The variable domain in full, with the rest retrieved from reference TRBV7-2 and TRBJ2-5, is GAGVSQSPSNKVTEKGKDVELRCDPISGHTALYWYRQSLGQGLEFLIYFQGNSAPDKSGLPSDRFSAERTGGSVSTLTIQRTQQEDSAVYLCASSYRQGLQTQYFGPGTRLLVL.

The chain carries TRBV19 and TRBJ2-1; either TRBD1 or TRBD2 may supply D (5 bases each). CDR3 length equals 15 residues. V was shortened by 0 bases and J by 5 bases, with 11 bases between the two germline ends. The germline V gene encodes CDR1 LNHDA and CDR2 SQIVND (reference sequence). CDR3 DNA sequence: TGTGCCAGTAGTATAGATTTATGGGGGAACAATGAGCAGTTCTTC. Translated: CASSIDLWGNNEQFF. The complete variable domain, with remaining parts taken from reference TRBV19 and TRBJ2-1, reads DGGITQSPKYLFRKEGQNVTLSCEQNLNHDAMYWYRQDPGQGLRLIYYSQIVNDFQKGDIAEGYSVSREKKESFPLTVTSAQKNPTAFYLCASSIDLWGNNEQFFGPGTRLTVL.

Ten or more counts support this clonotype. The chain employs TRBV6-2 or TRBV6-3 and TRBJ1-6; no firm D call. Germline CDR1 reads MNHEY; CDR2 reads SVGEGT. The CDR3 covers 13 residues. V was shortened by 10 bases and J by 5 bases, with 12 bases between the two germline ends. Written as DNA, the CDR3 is TGTGCCACCTCGCGCGGGCATAATTCACCCCTCCACTTT. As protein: CATSRGHNSPLHF.

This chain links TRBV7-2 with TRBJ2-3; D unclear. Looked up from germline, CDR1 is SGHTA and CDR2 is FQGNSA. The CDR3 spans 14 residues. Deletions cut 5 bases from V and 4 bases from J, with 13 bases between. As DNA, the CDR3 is TGTGCCAGCAGCCCGGTGAGCCCACCAGATACGCAGTATTTT. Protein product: CASSPVSPPDTQYF.

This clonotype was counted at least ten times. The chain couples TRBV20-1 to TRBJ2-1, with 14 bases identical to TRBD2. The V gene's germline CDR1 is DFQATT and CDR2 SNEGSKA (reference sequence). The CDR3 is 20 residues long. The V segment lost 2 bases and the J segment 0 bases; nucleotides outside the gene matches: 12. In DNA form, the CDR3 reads TGCAGTGCTAGACACATTAGGACTAGCGGGGGGCCGCTCTCCTACAATGAGCAGTTCTTC. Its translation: CSARHIRTSGGPLSYNEQFF.

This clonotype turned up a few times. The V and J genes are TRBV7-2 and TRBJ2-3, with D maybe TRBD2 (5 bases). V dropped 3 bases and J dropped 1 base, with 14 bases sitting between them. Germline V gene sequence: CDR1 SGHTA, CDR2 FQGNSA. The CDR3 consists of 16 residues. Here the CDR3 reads CASSFRRSGGTDTQYF. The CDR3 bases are TGTGCCAGCAGCTTCCGACGAAGCGGTGGCACAGATACGCAGTATTTT.

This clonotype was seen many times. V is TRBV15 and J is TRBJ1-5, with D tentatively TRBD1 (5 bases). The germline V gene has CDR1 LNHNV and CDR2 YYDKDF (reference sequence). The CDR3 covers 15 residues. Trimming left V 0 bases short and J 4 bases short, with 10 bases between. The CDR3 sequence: CATSRDGARNQPQHF. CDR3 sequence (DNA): TGTGCCACCAGCAGAGATGGGGCTCGGAATCAGCCCCAGCATTTT.

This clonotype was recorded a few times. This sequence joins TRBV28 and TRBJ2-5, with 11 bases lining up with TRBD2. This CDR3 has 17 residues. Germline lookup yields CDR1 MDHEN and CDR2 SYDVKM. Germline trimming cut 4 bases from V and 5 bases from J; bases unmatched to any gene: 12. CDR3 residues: CASSSPGSGGAHETQYF. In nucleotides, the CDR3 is TGTGCCAGCAGTTCCCCCGGTAGCGGGGGGGCTCATGAGACCCAGTACTTC.

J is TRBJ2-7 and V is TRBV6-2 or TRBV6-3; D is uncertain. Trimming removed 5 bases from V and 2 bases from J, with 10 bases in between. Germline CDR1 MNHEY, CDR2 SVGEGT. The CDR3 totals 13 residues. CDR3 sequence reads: CASSGPSTYEQYF. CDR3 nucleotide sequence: TGTGCCAGCAGTGGCCCTTCTACCTACGAGCAGTACTTC.

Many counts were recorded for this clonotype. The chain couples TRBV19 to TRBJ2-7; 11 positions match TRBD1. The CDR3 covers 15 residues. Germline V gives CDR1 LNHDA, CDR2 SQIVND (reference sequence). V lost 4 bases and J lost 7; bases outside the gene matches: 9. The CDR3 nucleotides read TGTGCCAGTAGTAACGGAGGACAGGGGGCGATAGAGCAGTACTTC. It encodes CASSNGGQGAIEQYF. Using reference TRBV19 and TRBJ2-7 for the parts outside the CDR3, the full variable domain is DGGITQSPKYLFRKEGQNVTLSCEQNLNHDAMYWYRQDPGQGLRLIYYSQIVNDFQKGDIAEGYSVSREKKESFPLTVTSAQKNPTAFYLCASSNGGQGAIEQYFGPGTRLTVT.

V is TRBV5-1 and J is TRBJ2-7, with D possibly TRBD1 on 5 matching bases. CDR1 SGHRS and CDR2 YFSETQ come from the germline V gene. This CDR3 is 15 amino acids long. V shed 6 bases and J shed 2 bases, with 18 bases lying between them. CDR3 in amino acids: CASKPFRQLTYEQYF. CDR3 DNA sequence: TGCGCCAGCAAGCCCTTCCGACAGCTGACCTACGAGCAGTACTTC.

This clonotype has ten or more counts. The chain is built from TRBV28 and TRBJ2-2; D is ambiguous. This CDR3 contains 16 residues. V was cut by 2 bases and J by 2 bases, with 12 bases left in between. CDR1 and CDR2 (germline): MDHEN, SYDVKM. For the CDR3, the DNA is TGTGCCAGCAGTTTAAGGCCCACCTTCAACACCGGGGAGCTGTTTTTT. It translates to CASSLRPTFNTGELFF.

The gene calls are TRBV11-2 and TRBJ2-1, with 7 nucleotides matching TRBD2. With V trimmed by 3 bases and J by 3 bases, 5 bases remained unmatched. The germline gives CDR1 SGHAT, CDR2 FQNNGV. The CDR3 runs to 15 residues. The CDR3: CASSLAGVNYNEQFF. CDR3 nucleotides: TGTGCCAGCAGCTTGGCGGGGGTGAACTACAATGAGCAGTTCTTC.

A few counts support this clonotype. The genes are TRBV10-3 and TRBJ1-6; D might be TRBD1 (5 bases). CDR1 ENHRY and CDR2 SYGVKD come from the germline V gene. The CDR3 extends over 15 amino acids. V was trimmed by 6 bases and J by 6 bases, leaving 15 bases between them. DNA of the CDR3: TGTGCCATCAGAGAAAACCGGGACTTTAATTCACCCCTCCACTTT. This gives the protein CAIRENRDFNSPLHF.

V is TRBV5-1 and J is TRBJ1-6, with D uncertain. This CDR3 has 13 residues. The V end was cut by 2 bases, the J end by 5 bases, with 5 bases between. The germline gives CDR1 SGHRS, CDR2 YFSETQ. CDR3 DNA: TGCGCCAGCAGCTTAACAGATAATTCACCCCTCCACTTT. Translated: CASSLTDNSPLHF.

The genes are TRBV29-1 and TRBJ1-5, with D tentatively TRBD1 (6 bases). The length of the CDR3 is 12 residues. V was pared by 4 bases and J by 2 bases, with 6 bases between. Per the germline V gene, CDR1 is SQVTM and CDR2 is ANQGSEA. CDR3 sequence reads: CSVAGGNQPQHF. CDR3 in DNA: TGCAGCGTTGCAGGGGGCAATCAGCCCCAGCATTTT.